This T cell receptor beta chain was identified in a study of blood T cell repertoires in COVID-19. Turning to the study itself: There were acute and convalescent COVID-19 samples, and they came from the United States, Italy and Spain. T cells, B-cell-depleted T cells, or PBMCs supplied cDNA or gDNA.

Per the authors' pipeline: Counts of nucleated cells, estimated from reference gene primer amplification, were obtained. Produced via immunoSEQ multiplex PCR; TCRdb's table is partial and in-frame only. V and J calls and clone size come straight from that table; D and trimming were deduced from the DNA. The sample comprises about 98,000 clones, over 75% of which are singletons, and about 10% rests with the top ten. This CDR3 is built from 14 residues. The germline V gene encodes CDR1 MRHNA and CDR2 SNTAGT. V was shortened by 5 bases and J by 4 bases, with 13 bases between the two germline ends. Sequencing was carried out using peripheral blood. This TCR was sampled from a woman older than 75 with acute or convalescent COVID-19. The V gene is TRBV6-4, the J gene TRBJ2-3, with D maybe TRBD1 (6 bases). The DNA for the CDR3 is TGTGCCAGCAGTCCCGGGACAAGGGCAGATACGCAGTATTTT. Amino acids: CASSPGTRADTQYF.